Presented here are 7 T cell receptor beta chains from one specimen sequenced in a study of T cell changes during pregnancy in multiple sclerosis. The assay was immunoSEQ multiplex PCR, and TCRdb's table has in-frame clones only and misses some. Here the sample spans fewer than 20,000 clones, 95% to 97% being singletons. The specimen comprised peripheral blood, sampled in the third trimester of pregnancy. The receptors come from a female donor with multiple sclerosis, enrolled in a pregnancy study.

This clone was found once. This sequence joins TRBV5-1 and TRBJ2-5; weak D call: TRBD2 (6 bases). The germline V and J ends were trimmed by 4 bases and 5 bases, with 18 bases remaining between them. The CDR3 spans 15 residues. Per the germline V gene, CDR1 is SGHRS and CDR2 is YFSETQ. The CDR3 spells CASSVGGVLGETQYF. DNA for the CDR3: TGCGCCAGCAGCGTGGGGGGAGTTTTAGGGGAGACCCAGTACTTC.

The chain joins TRBV4-2 to TRBJ2-7; 7 bases match TRBD2. Unmatched junction bases numbered 8, after V lost 1 base and J lost 5 bases. CDR3 length: 15 residues. Germline V gene sequence: CDR1 LGHNA, CDR2 YNFKEQ. In nucleotides, the CDR3 is TGTGCCAGCAGCCAAGTTGGGGGGGGGTCCCACGAGCAGTACTTC. Translating it yields CASSQVGGGSHEQYF.

The rearrangement joins TRBV19 to TRBJ2-7; D possibly corresponds to TRBD1 (6 bases). V lost 1 base and J 2 bases, leaving 12 bases between the germline ends. The CDR3 runs 15 residues. Germline CDR1 LNHDA, CDR2 SQIVND (reference sequence). CDR3 in amino acids: CASSIGTGQAYEQYF. The CDR3 bases are TGTGCCAGTAGTATAGGTACAGGGCAAGCCTACGAGCAGTACTTC.

The CDR3: CASSEVGAGYQPQHF. CDR3 nucleotides: TGTGCCAGCAGTGAAGTAGGGGCCGGGTATCAGCCCCAGCATTTT. The rearrangement links TRBV6-1 to TRBJ1-5; D may be TRBD1 (5 bases). The germline V and J ends were trimmed by 1 base and 5 bases, with 12 bases remaining between them. Germline V gene lookup returns CDR1 MNHNS and CDR2 SASEGT. CDR3 length: 15 amino acids.

The V call is TRBV6-1, the J call TRBJ2-3; weak D call: TRBD2 (6 bases). CDR1 is MNHNS, CDR2 SASEGT, per germline. Trimming stripped 4 bases from V and 0 bases from J, with 14 bases between. The CDR3 contains 16 residues. CDR3 loop: CASSGLLAISTDTQYF. CDR3 nucleotides: TGTGCCAGCAGTGGTCTGCTAGCGATTAGCACAGATACGCAGTATTTT.

This CDR3 is CASSQDFRGNNEQFF. The CDR3 DNA sequence: TGCGCCAGCAGCCAAGATTTCAGGGGCAACAATGAGCAGTTCTTC. The chain combines TRBV4-3 with TRBJ2-1, with D possibly TRBD1 on 6 matching bases. The CDR3 covers 15 residues. The germline V and J ends were trimmed by 0 bases and 5 bases, with 11 bases remaining between them. Germline CDR1 and CDR2: LGHNA and YSLEER.

J is TRBJ2-3 and V is TRBV5-6, with a possible D match to TRBD2 (6 bases). With 4 bases removed from V and 0 bases from J, the gap between germline ends came to 18 bases. Germline V gene sequence: CDR1 SGHDT, CDR2 YYEEEE. This CDR3 has 17 residues. Here the CDR3 reads CASSPGVAALSTDTQYF. CDR3 bases: TGTGCCAGCAGCCCGGGGGTGGCAGCCCTTAGCACAGATACGCAGTATTTT.